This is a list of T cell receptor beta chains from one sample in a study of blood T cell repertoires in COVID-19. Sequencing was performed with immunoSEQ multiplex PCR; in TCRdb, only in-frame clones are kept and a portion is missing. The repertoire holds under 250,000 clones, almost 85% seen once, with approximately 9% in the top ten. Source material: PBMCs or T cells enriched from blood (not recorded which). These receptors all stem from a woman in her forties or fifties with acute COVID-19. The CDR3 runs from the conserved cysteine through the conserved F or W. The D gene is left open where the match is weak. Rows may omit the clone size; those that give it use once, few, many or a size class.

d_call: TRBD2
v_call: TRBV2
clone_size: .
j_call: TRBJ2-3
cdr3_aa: CASSPLAGGFRTQYF

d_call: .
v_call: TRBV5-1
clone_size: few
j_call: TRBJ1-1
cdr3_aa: CASSSDYTGGNTEAFF

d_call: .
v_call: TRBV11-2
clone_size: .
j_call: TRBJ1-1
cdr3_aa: CASKKLGGGVVTEAFF

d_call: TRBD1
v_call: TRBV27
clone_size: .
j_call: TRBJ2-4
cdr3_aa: CASSLRPGTGLAKNIQYF

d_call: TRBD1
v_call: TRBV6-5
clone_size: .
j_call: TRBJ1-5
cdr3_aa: CASSLRQGNQPQHF

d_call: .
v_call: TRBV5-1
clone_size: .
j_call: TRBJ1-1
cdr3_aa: CASSPEGGNTEAFF

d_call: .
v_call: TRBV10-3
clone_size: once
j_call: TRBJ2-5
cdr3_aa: CAISSGTQETQYF

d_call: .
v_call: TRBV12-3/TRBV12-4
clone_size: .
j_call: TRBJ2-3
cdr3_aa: CASSPQVTQYF

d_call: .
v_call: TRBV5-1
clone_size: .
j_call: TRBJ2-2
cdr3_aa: CASSFNVFDTGELFF

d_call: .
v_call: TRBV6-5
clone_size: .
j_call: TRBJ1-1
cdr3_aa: CASSYGGLGKGTEAFF

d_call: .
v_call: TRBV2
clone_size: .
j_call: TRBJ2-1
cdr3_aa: CASSIQGPQGEQFF

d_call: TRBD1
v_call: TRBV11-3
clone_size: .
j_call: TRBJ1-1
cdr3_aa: CASSLGQGRNTEAFF

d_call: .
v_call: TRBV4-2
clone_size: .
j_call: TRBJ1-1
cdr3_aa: CASSQLRQTTEAFF

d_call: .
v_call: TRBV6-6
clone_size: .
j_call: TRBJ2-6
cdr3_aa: CASSPGTTGANVLTF

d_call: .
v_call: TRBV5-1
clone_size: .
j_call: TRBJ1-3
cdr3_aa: CASSLEGNSGNTIYF

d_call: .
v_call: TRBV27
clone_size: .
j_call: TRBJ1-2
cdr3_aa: CASSSTGSLGYTF

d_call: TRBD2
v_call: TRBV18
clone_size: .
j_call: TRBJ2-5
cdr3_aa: CASSPRTSQETQYF

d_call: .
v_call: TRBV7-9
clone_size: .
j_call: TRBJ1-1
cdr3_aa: CASSSTGSRKLNTEAFF

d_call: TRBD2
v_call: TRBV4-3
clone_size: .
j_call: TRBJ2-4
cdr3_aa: CASSQTSSGLPKNIQYF

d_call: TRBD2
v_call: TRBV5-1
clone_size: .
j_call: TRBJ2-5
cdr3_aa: CASNRLAGGPLETQYF

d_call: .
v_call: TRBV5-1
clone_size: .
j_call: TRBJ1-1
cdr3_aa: CASSQGTNTEAFF

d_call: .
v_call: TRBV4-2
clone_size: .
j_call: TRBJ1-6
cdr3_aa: CASSQDMTAFYNSPLHF

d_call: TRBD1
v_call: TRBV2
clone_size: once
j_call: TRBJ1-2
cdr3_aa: CASLPRGVANYGYTF

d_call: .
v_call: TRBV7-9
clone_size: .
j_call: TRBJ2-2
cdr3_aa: CASSLTGLWGSGELFF

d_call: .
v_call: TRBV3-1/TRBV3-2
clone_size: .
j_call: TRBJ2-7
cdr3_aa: CASSPRARGHEQYF

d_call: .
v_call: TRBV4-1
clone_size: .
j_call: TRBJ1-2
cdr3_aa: CASSQVGLGYGYTF

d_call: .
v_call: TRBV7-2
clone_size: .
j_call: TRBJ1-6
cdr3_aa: CASSLLRGLGSPLHF

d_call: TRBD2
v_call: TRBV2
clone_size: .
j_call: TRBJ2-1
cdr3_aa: CASSETHPGGGASNEQFF

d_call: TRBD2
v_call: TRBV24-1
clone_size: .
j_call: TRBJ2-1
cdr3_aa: CATSDSQGLEGNEQFF

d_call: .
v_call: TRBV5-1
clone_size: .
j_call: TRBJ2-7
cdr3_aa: CASSLGARDEQYF

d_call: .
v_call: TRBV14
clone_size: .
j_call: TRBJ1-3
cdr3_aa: CASSRQVGNTIYF